This T cell receptor (beta chain) was retrieved from a study of memory CD4+ T cells and cytomegalovirus serostatus. The protocol was immunoSEQ multiplex PCR, while the TCRdb copy is restricted to in-frame clones and leaves out a portion. This sample has approximately 41,000 clones, with 70% to 80% found just once. The sort gate was single viable CD3+CD4+CD8-CD45RO+ cells for memory CD4+ T cells. Donors' CMV status reflects serum IgG against pp150, pp28, p38, p52. This clone was detected a few times. The origin of this receptor is an adult in good health and CMV-seronegative. The sample was memory CD4+ T cells from blood.

The chain's CDR3 is CASSVVAGAGGNEQFF. In DNA, the CDR3 is TGTGCCAGCAGCGTAGTAGCGGGAGCCGGGGGTAATGAGCAGTTCTTC. The rearrangement joins TRBV9 to TRBJ2-1, with 9 bases fitting TRBD2. CDR1 and CDR2 from the germline V gene are SGDLS and YYNGEE. V trimming: 0 bases; J trimming: 7 bases; junction bases outside the gene matches: 8. This CDR3 is built from 16 residues.